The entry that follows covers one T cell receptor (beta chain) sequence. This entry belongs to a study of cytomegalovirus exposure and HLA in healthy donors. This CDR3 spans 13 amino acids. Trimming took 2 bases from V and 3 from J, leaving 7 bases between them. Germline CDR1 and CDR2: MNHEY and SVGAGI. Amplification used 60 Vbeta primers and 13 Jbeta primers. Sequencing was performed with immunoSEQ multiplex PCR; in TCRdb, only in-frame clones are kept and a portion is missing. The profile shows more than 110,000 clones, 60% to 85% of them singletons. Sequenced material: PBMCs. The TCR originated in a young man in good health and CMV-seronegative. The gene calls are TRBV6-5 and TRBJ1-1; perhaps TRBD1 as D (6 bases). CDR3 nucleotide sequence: TGTGCCAGCAGTTACCAGGGGTACACTGAAGCTTTCTTT. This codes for CASSYQGYTEAFF.